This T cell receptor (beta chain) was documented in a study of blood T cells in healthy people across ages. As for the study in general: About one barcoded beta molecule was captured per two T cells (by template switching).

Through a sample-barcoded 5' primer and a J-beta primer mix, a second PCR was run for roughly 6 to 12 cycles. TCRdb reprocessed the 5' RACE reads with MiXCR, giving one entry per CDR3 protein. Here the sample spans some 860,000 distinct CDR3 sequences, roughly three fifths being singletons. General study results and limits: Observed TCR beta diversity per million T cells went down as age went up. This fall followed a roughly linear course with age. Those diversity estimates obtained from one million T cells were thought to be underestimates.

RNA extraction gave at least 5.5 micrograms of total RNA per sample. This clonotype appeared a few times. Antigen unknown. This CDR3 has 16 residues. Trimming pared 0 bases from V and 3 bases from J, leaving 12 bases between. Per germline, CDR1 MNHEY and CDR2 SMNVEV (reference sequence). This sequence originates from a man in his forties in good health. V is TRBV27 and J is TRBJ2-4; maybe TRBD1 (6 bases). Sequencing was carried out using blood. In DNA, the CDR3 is TGTGCCAGCAGTTTATCACCAGGGGAAAGCAAAAACATTCAGTACTTC. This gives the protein CASSLSPGESKNIQYF.